This T cell receptor beta chain comes out of a study of blood T cell repertoires in COVID-19. In the study overall: Acute and convalescent COVID-19 samples came from the United States, Italy and Spain. PBMCs, B-cell-depleted T cells, or T cells provided the cDNA or gDNA that made up the material.

In the study's own analysis: Amplification from reference gene primers served as the basis for estimated nucleated cell counts. Sequencing used immunoSEQ multiplex PCR; TCRdb keeps in-frame clones, though not all of them. V and J calls and clone size are as listed in that table; D and trimming were resolved from the DNA. The sample includes under 300,000 clones, about 85% of them seen just once. The receptor was isolated from a woman aged 25-40 years with acute COVID-19. The sample consisted of PBMCs or T cells enriched from blood (not recorded which).

The CDR3 protein is CASSLLPRGSVTGELFF. CDR3 DNA sequence: TGTGCCAGTAGTCTCCTCCCACGGGGGTCGGTCACCGGGGAGCTGTTTTTT. The chain joins TRBV19 to TRBJ2-2; D might be TRBD2 (6 bases). CDR3 length equals 17 residues. The germline V gene has CDR1 LNHDA and CDR2 SQIVND (reference sequence). V was shortened by 5 bases and J by 4 bases, with 20 bases between the two germline ends.